This entry lists 8 T cell receptor beta chains sequenced from one sample in a study of regulatory T cells in long-lasting Graves disease. The TCR beta library used iRepertoire HTBI primers with Arm-PCR amplification of CDR3. Via MiXCR, TCRdb re-called the multiplex PCR reads, giving one row per CDR3 protein. This sample has fewer than 650,000 distinct CDR3 sequences, with approximately 15% found just once. Time point: newly diagnosed GD, antithyroid drugs for less than 3 months. There was RNA extracted from PBMCs, and the TCR library was made from it. These data were likewise used in another study, on T cells in Graves' hyperthyroidism and ophthalmopathy.

The sequenced sample was peripheral blood mononuclear cells (PBMCs), obtained at new diagnosis, from a patient treated with antithyroid drugs. These receptors all come from a woman aged 25-40 years with Graves disease.

This clonotype was seen only a few times. The CDR3, as DNA: TGTGCCAGCAGCGCCGACCTGGGGGGGGGCACAGATACGCAGTATTTT. Amino acid sequence: CASSADLGGGTDTQYF. The chain links TRBV9 to TRBJ2-3, with 7 bases fitting TRBD2. CDR3 length equals 16 residues. CDR1 and CDR2 from the germline V gene are SGDLS and YYNGEE. J lost 1 base, V lost 3 bases, and 8 bases had no gene match.

This clonotype was seen a handful of times. The chain is built from TRBV5-5 and TRBJ2-3; D may correspond to TRBD1 or TRBD2 (5 bases each). The germline V gene encodes CDR1 SGHKS and CDR2 YYEKEE (reference sequence). CDR3 size: 15 residues. V was cut by 0 bases and J by 2 bases, with 10 bases left in between. CDR3 region: CASSLVQGPTDTQYF. CDR3 in DNA: TGTGCCAGCAGCTTGGTCCAGGGACCCACAGATACGCAGTATTTT.

Many counts were recorded for this clonotype. CDR3 amino acids: CASSERQVIFNEQFF. CDR3 bases: TGTGCCAGCAGTGAACGACAGGTCATTTTCAATGAGCAGTTCTTC. The rearrangement joins TRBV6-2 or TRBV6-3 to TRBJ2-1, with a possible D match to TRBD1 (6 bases). CDR1 and CDR2 (germline): MNHEY, SVGEGT. The ends were cut back, 5 bases at V and 6 bases at J, with 17 bases in the middle. CDR3 length: 15 residues.

Comment on this clonotype: At one end, the junction sequence differs from germline, possibly due to a read error. The chain combines TRBV5-1 with TRBJ1-5; D is unresolved. Germline CDR1 is SGHRS and CDR2 is YFSETQ. The CDR3 contains 12 residues. The CDR3: CASSLDAGPQHF. CDR3 DNA sequence: TGTGCCAGCAGCTTGGACGCCGGGCCCCAGCATTTT.

This clonotype was counted at least ten times. This chain uses TRBV24-1 with TRBJ1-4, with a tentative D call TRBD1 (6 bases). The germline gives CDR1 KGHDR, CDR2 SFDVKD. There are 15 residues in the CDR3. V was shortened by 4 bases and J by 6 bases, with 14 bases between the two germline ends. CDR3 sequence reads: CATSETGFGDEKLFF. The CDR3 nucleotides read TGTGCCACCAGTGAGACAGGTTTTGGGGATGAAAAACTGTTTTTT.

In its sample, this clonotype was seen many times. The V call is TRBV6-5, the J call TRBJ2-2; D is undetermined. V was cut by 4 bases and J by 7 bases, with 10 bases left in between. This CDR3 has 13 residues. The germline gives CDR1 MNHEY, CDR2 SVGAGI. The CDR3 here is CASSSASDGELFF. The CDR3 nucleotides read TGTGCCAGCAGTTCGGCGTCGGACGGGGAGCTGTTTTTT.

The rearrangement links TRBV30 to TRBJ1-1; 11 positions match TRBD1. The CDR3 length is 16 residues. V was clipped by 4 bases and J by 10 bases; unmatched bases: 17. Germline V gene lookup returns CDR1 GTSNPN and CDR2 SVGIG (reference sequence). In DNA form, the CDR3 reads TGTGCCTGGACCCCATTGGGAGGGACAGGGGGGAGTCGAGCTTTCTTT. The encoded protein is CAWTPLGGTGGSRAFF.

In its sample, this clonotype was seen a few times. The CDR3 loop reads CASTRDNEQFF. The CDR3 nucleotides read TGTGCCAGCACAAGGGACAATGAGCAGTTCTTC. The rearrangement joins TRBV6-1 to TRBJ2-1; D uncertain. V was cut by 7 bases and J by 5 bases, with 6 bases left in between. Germline CDR1 and CDR2: MNHNS and SASEGT. This CDR3 has 11 residues.